The rows below give T cell receptor beta chains drawn from one sample of a study of cytomegalovirus exposure and HLA in healthy donors. TCRdb keeps only in-frame clones here, not all; method: immunoSEQ multiplex PCR. In the table there are fewer than 120,000 clones, roughly 86% of which are singletons. Sequenced material: PBMCs. The receptors originated from a man aged 35 to 55 in good health and CMV-seronegative. Each CDR3 is given with its conserved first and last residue. The D gene is left open where the match is weak. Size values are once, few and many counts, or a class for expanded clones, and some rows have none.

TRBJ1-1 | TRBV5-1 | TRBD1 | . | CASSLRGQGAISTEAFF | TGCGCCAGCAGTTTAAGAGGACAGGGGGCAATTAGCACTGAAGCTTTCTTT
TRBJ1-2 | TRBV7-8 | TRBD1 | . | CASSLVVMGQGLYGYTF | TGTGCCAGCAGCTTAGTAGTCATGGGACAGGGCCTCTATGGCTACACCTTC
TRBJ1-6 | TRBV7-2 | . | . | CASSIYMVNSPLHF | TGTGCCAGCAGCATATACATGGTTAATTCACCCCTCCACTTT
TRBJ2-7 | TRBV5-6 | . | . | CASSLGRLSYEQYF | TGTGCCAGCAGCTTGGGCAGGCTCTCCTACGAGCAGTACTTC
TRBJ2-1 | TRBV7-2 | . | . | CASRSGGLGQYNEQFF | TGTGCCAGCAGGTCGGGTGGTTTGGGTCAGTACAATGAGCAGTTCTTC
TRBJ1-1 | TRBV6-1 | . | . | CASSEALGRVTEAFF | TGTGCCAGCAGTGAAGCGCTGGGCAGGGTCACTGAAGCTTTCTTT
TRBJ1-1 | TRBV11-2 | . | . | CASSSRRTTEAFF | TGTGCCAGCAGCTCCAGGAGGACCACTGAAGCTTTCTTT
TRBJ1-4 | TRBV6-5 | TRBD1 | . | CACRTGGASNEKLFF | TGTGCCTGCCGAACAGGGGGCGCATCTAATGAAAAACTGTTTTTT
TRBJ2-7 | TRBV30 | . | . | CAWSEAGRIVFDEQYF | TGTGCCTGGAGTGAGGCAGGGAGGATAGTTTTCGACGAGCAGTACTTC
TRBJ1-3 | TRBV27 | . | few | CASSRTGLGNTIYF | TGTGCCAGCAGTCGTACAGGGTTAGGAAACACCATATATTTT
TRBJ1-2 | TRBV30 | . | . | CAWSADTGYTF | TGTGCCTGGAGTGCGGACACTGGCTACACCTTC
TRBJ1-4 | TRBV4-1 | . | . | CASSPAGSAREKLFF | TGCGCCAGCAGCCCCGCCGGGAGTGCGAGAGAAAAACTGTTTTTT
TRBJ2-7 | TRBV9 | . | . | CASSVEGTSLDRQYF | TGTGCCAGCAGCGTAGAGGGGACAAGCCTGGATAGGCAGTACTTC
TRBJ1-1 | TRBV6-1 | . | . | CASSSQAMNTEAFF | TGTGCCAGCAGTTCCCAGGCCATGAACACTGAAGCTTTCTTT
TRBJ2-5 | TRBV2 | . | . | CASSESGAPTQYF | TGTGCCAGCAGTGAAAGTGGAGCACCGACCCAGTACTTC
TRBJ1-4 | TRBV7-9 | . | . | CASSSSGGKGGKLFF | TGTGCCAGCAGCTCCAGCGGGGGAAAGGGGGGAAAACTGTTTTTT
TRBJ1-6 | TRBV2 | TRBD1 | . | CASSEARTGGRPLHF | TGTGCCAGCAGTGAAGCGCGGACAGGGGGACGTCCCCTCCACTTT
TRBJ2-7 | TRBV5-1 | . | . | CASSFRAGGYEQYF | TGCGCCAGCAGCTTCCGGGCTGGAGGATACGAGCAGTACTTC
TRBJ1-3 | TRBV7-9 | . | few | CASSSQGTSGNTIYF | TGTGCCAGCTCGTCTCAGGGGACCTCTGGAAACACCATATATTTT
TRBJ2-3 | TRBV18 | TRBD2 | . | CASFQGASGKGAQYF | TGTGCCAGCTTCCAGGGTGCTAGCGGGAAAGGGGCGCAGTATTTT
TRBJ1-1 | TRBV9 | TRBD1 | . | CASSVAPTGLNTEAFF | TGTGCCAGCAGCGTAGCTCCGACAGGGCTAAACACTGAAGCTTTCTTT
TRBJ1-5 | TRBV28 | . | . | CASSLTGSRIGFAPQHF | TGTGCCAGCAGTTTAACCGGGAGCAGAATAGGATTTGCGCCCCAGCATTTT
TRBJ1-2 | TRBV6-4 | TRBD1 | once | CASSPGQGVVGYTF | TGTGCCAGCAGTCCCGGACAGGGGGTTGTTGGCTACACCTTC
TRBJ1-1 | TRBV5-4 | . | . | CASRETENTEAFF | TGTGCCAGCAGGGAGACAGAGAACACTGAAGCTTTCTTT
TRBJ2-1 | TRBV12-5 | . | few | CASGLEGDEQFF | TGTGCTAGTGGTTTGGAAGGGGATGAGCAGTTCTTC
TRBJ1-1 | TRBV28 | . | . | CASTLGGEAFF | TGTGCCAGCACCCTGGGGGGTGAAGCTTTCTTT
TRBJ2-7 | TRBV27 | . | . | CASSHGGSYEQYF | TGTGCCAGCAGTCACGGCGGATCCTACGAGCAGTACTTC
TRBJ2-2 | TRBV19 | . | . | CASQWGTLPGELFF | TGTGCCAGTCAGTGGGGGACTCTACCCGGGGAGCTGTTTTTT
TRBJ1-2 | TRBV6-1 | TRBD1 | . | CASSGQGYGYTF | TGTGCCAGCAGTGGACAGGGTTATGGCTACACCTTC
TRBJ1-2 | TRBV5-4 | . | . | CASSSAWGGSGYTF | TGTGCCAGCAGCTCCGCGTGGGGGGGGAGTGGCTACACCTTC
TRBJ2-2 | TRBV28 | . | . | CASAYGPMDTGELFF | TGTGCCAGTGCCTATGGTCCGATGGACACCGGGGAGCTGTTTTTT
TRBJ2-7 | TRBV6-5 | . | . | CASTRGLADPNEQYF | TGTGCCAGCACCAGGGGGCTAGCGGATCCCAACGAGCAGTACTTC
TRBJ1-6 | TRBV7-9 | TRBD1 | . | CASSFPGQGYSPLHF | TGTGCCAGCAGCTTCCCGGGACAGGGATATTCACCCCTCCACTTT
TRBJ1-2 | TRBV27 | . | . | CASSLSRDYGYTF | TGTGCCAGCAGTTTATCGAGGGACTATGGCTACACCTTC
TRBJ2-7 | TRBV6-5 | TRBD1 | . | CASSYFRGTGVGEQYF | TGTGCCAGCAGTTACTTCAGGGGGACAGGGGTAGGCGAGCAGTACTTC
TRBJ1-4 | TRBV4-1 | . | . | CASSQDSGQGFNEKLFF | TGCGCCAGCAGCCAAGATTCAGGGCAGGGCTTTAATGAAAAACTGTTTTTT
TRBJ1-5 | TRBV2 | . | . | CASSERTAVGIGNQPQHF | TGTGCCAGCAGTGAAAGAACAGCCGTGGGCATAGGCAATCAGCCCCAGCATTTT
TRBJ1-2 | TRBV25-1 | . | . | CASSEQGPYGYTF | TGTGCCAGCAGTGAGCAGGGCCCCTATGGCTACACCTTC
TRBJ1-1 | TRBV25-1 | TRBD1 | . | CASSPQGRTEAFF | TGTGCCAGCAGCCCACAGGGGAGGACTGAAGCTTTCTTT
TRBJ1-5 | TRBV28 | . | . | CASSNGGTATNQPQHF | TGTGCCAGCAGTAATGGCGGGACGGCGACCAATCAGCCCCAGCATTTT